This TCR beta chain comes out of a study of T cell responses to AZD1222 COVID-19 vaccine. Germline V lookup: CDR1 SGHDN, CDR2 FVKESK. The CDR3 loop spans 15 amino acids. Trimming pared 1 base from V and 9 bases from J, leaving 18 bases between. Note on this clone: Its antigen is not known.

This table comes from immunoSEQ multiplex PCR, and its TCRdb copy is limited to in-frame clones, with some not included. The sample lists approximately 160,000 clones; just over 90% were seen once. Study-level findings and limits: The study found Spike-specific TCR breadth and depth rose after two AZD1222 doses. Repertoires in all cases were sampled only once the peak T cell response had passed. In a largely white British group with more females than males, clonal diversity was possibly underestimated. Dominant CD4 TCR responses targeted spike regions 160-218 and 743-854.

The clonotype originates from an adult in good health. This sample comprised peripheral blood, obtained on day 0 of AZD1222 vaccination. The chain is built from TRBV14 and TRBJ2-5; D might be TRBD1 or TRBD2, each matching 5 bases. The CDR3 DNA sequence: TGTGCCAGCAGCCAAGCCGGGACCACCAAAGGTGCCCAGTACTTC. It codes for CASSQAGTTKGAQYF.